A single sample gave rise to the 22 T cell receptor beta chains below, sequenced in a study of OX40 agonist ivuxolimab in advanced cancers. Library preparation employed the immunoSEQ multiplex PCR assay. TCRdb obtained this table from immuneACCESS and retained in-frame rearrangements with V and J assigned. These tables miss some clones; where compared with another copy, unresolved V genes account for less than half of the shortfall, and the remainder is unexplained. The sample table records tens of thousands of clones; about 90% of these occur just once. Jointly, the top ten make up about 0.3% of the sample. The sample consisted of CD4+ or CD8+ T cells sorted from blood, taken in a trial of the OX40 agonist ivuxolimab. These TCRs come from an adult with an advanced solid tumor such as melanoma, head and neck, liver or kidney cancer.

The rearrangement links TRBV7-6 to TRBJ1-1; D remains ambiguous. Trimming took 5 bases from V and 0 from J, leaving 10 bases between them. This CDR3 is 14 amino acids long. Per the germline V gene, CDR1 is SGHVS and CDR2 is FNYEAQ. The CDR3 spells CASSPQIMNTEAFF. The CDR3 nucleotides are TGTGCCAGCAGCCCCCAAATCATGAACACTGAAGCTTTCTTT.

This chain uses TRBV19 with TRBJ2-7; the match to TRBD1 covers 10 bases. V gave up 5 bases and J gave up 3 bases; unmatched junction bases: 4. The germline V gene has CDR1 LNHDA and CDR2 SQIVND (reference sequence). This CDR3 has 14 residues. CDR3 residues: CASSQGQGFYEQYF. The CDR3 nucleotides are TGTGCCAGTAGTCAGGGACAGGGGTTCTACGAGCAGTACTTC.

The rearrangement joins TRBV4-1 to TRBJ2-3, with 8 bases identical to TRBD2. This CDR3 has 16 residues. Germline loops: CDR1 MGHRA, CDR2 YSYEKL. V dropped 0 bases and J dropped 6; count of bases not matched to a gene: 8. The CDR3 nucleotides are TGCGCCAGCAGCCAAGAGTTCGGGGGGGCGCTTGATACGCAGTATTTT. This gives the protein CASSQEFGGALDTQYF.

This clone was found once. The rearrangement uses TRBV5-1 and TRBJ1-5; D unresolved. The CDR3 consists of 15 residues. Germline V gene data show CDR1 as SGHRS and CDR2 as YFSETQ. The ends were cut back, 0 bases at V and 7 bases at J, with 14 bases in the middle. CDR3 residues: CASSLGDTVDQPQHF. The CDR3 region has the DNA TGCGCCAGCAGCTTGGGTGACACGGTTGACCAGCCCCAGCATTTT.

The chain has TRBV5-6 and TRBJ2-1; the D gene is possibly TRBD2 (6 bases). With 5 bases removed from V and 2 bases from J, the gap between germline ends came to 17 bases. The CDR3 is 16 residues long. The germline V gene has CDR1 SGHDT and CDR2 YYEEEE. This CDR3 is CASRGWGGVPYNEQFF. The CDR3 DNA is TGTGCCAGCAGAGGCTGGGGCGGGGTCCCCTACAATGAGCAGTTCTTC.

The V call is TRBV10-2, the J call TRBJ2-3; no firm D call. The CDR3 runs 13 residues. V lost 5 bases, J lost 5 bases, and 11 bases lay in between. The germline CDR1 and CDR2 sequences are WSHSY and SAAADI. This chain's CDR3 is CASSPSGGDTQYF. The CDR3 nucleotides are TGCGCCAGCAGTCCCTCGGGTGGAGATACGCAGTATTTT.

The V and J genes are TRBV6-5 and TRBJ2-7; D is unresolved. Trimming took off 5 bases at V and 6 bases at J, with 17 bases between the two ends. Germline CDR1 MNHEY, CDR2 SVGAGI. This CDR3 has 14 amino acids. The CDR3, as DNA: TGTGCCAGCAGTCGTACCGTAGAGGTTCCCGAGCAGTACTTC. This gives the protein CASSRTVEVPEQYF.

V gene TRBV11-2 combines with J gene TRBJ2-2, with unresolved D. V lost 1 base to trimming and J lost 1 base, with 7 bases between them. Germline V gene sequence: CDR1 SGHAT, CDR2 FQNNGV. This CDR3 spans 15 amino acids. The CDR3 nucleotides read TGTGCCAGCAGCTTAGGCGGTCTGAACACCGGGGAGCTGTTTTTT. This codes for CASSLGGLNTGELFF.

The V and J genes are TRBV7-8 and TRBJ2-5; 7 bases fit TRBD2. Germline CDR1 reads SGHVS; CDR2 reads FQNEAQ. Trimming cost V 5 bases and J 4 bases; bases outside gene matches: 13. This CDR3 comprises 16 residues. Written as DNA, the CDR3 is TGTGCCAGCAGCCCCGGTGGGGGGGGAAGGGGAGAGACCCAGTACTTC. It specifies CASSPGGGGRGETQYF.

V usage is TRBV9 and J usage is TRBJ2-5; D is perhaps TRBD2 (6 bases). Germline CDR1 reads SGDLS; CDR2 reads YYNGEE. The CDR3 totals 15 residues. V shed 0 bases and J shed 1 base, with 10 bases lying between them. The CDR3 loop reads CASSVVAGSQETQYF. In DNA, the CDR3 is TGTGCCAGCAGCGTAGTGGCGGGGTCCCAAGAGACCCAGTACTTC.

The CDR3 loop is CASRDREMNTEAFF. CDR3 nucleotides: TGTGCCAGCAGGGACAGAGAAATGAACACTGAAGCTTTCTTT. The J gene is TRBJ1-1, the V gene TRBV6-5, with a weak D call TRBD1 (6 bases). The germline CDR1 and CDR2 sequences are MNHEY and SVGAGI. This CDR3 contains 14 residues. V lost 6 bases and J lost 0, with 11 bases in between.

The rearrangement uses TRBV30 and TRBJ2-6; D not certain. This CDR3 has 16 residues. The V gene's germline CDR1 is GTSNPN and CDR2 SVGIG (reference sequence). Deletions cut 0 bases from V and 0 bases from J, with 9 bases between. CDR3 amino acids: CAWSVARISGANVLTF. The DNA of the CDR3 is TGTGCCTGGAGTGTCGCCAGAATCTCTGGGGCCAACGTCCTGACTTTC.

The chain couples TRBV4-1 to TRBJ2-3; D possibly uses TRBD1 or TRBD2 (5 bases each). Germline CDR1 MGHRA, CDR2 YSYEKL. V was pared by 8 bases and J by 0 bases, with 15 bases between. This CDR3 contains 15 residues. The CDR3 reads CASGPRDASTDTQYF. For the CDR3, the DNA is TGCGCCAGCGGACCAAGGGACGCTAGCACAGATACGCAGTATTTT.

Here the CDR3 DNA reads TGCGCCAGCAGCTTGGTGGGTAGCGGGGGAGAGACCCAGTACTTC. Translated, it gives CASSLVGSGGETQYF. This chain connects TRBV5-1 to TRBJ2-5, with 9 bases that match TRBD2. After removal of 0 bases from V and 4 bases from J, the junction contained 4 bases not matched to a gene. The CDR3 has 15 residues. The germline V gene encodes CDR1 SGHRS and CDR2 YFSETQ.

The gene calls are TRBV7-9 and TRBJ2-3; 16 bases line up with TRBD2. The CDR3 covers 19 residues. Germline CDR1 SEHNR, CDR2 FQNEAQ (reference sequence). V shed 5 bases and J 2 bases; nucleotides not matched to a gene: 10. CDR3 nucleotides: TGTGCCAGCAGCCTTCCAAGGGGACTAGCGGGGGGGGACACAGATACGCAGTATTTT. Its translation: CASSLPRGLAGGDTDTQYF. Using reference TRBV7-9 and TRBJ2-3 for the parts outside the CDR3, the full variable domain is DTGVSQNPRHKITKRGQNVTFRCDPISEHNRLYWYRQTLGQGPEFLTYFQNEAQLEKSRLLSDRFSAERPKGSFSTLEIQRTEQGDSAMYLCASSLPRGLAGGDTDTQYFGPGTRLTVL.

The chain joins TRBV7-6 to TRBJ2-3; either TRBD1 or TRBD2 may supply D (5 bases each). V lost 1 base to trimming and J lost 7 bases, with 15 bases between them. CDR1 SGHVS and CDR2 FNYEAQ come from the germline V gene. CDR3 length equals 15 residues. CDR3 residues: CASSLGLRGANTQYF. The CDR3 DNA reads TGTGCCAGCAGCTTAGGATTGAGGGGCGCAAATACGCAGTATTTT.

This clone has just a few counts. The chain combines TRBV6-5 with TRBJ1-5; no clear D. CDR1 and CDR2 from the germline V gene are MNHEY and SVGAGI. V was trimmed by 0 bases and J by 3 bases, leaving 9 bases between them. This CDR3 is 15 amino acids long. CDR3 sequence (DNA): TGTGCCAGCAGTTACTCCTCGTCCCCCAATCAGCCCCAGCATTTT. Its translation is CASSYSSSPNQPQHF.

The rearrangement uses TRBV19 and TRBJ1-5; D is undetermined. Germline CDR1 is LNHDA and CDR2 is SQIVND (reference sequence). V was cut by 5 bases and J by 0 bases, with 11 bases left in between. There are 15 residues in the CDR3. The CDR3 sequence: CASSLAGYSNQPQHF. The CDR3 coding sequence is TGTGCCAGTAGTTTGGCAGGCTATAGCAATCAGCCCCAGCATTTT.

The chain employs TRBV23-1 and TRBJ2-7; 10 bases align to TRBD1. TRBV23-1 is annotated as an ORF whose role is uncertain. This CDR3 comprises 17 residues. The V and J ends lost 0 bases and 0 bases, in that order; junction bases with no gene match: 5. CDR3: CASSQSGGQGNSYEQYV. For the CDR3, the DNA is TGCGCCAGCAGTCAATCGGGGGGACAGGGGAACTCCTACGAGCAGTACGTC.

This clone was seen just once. V and J are TRBV5-4 and TRBJ1-1, with no clear D. V shed 1 base and J shed 5 bases, with 6 bases lying between them. Germline assignment: CDR1 SGHNT and CDR2 YYREEE (reference sequence). This CDR3 has 12 amino acids. DNA for the CDR3: TGTGCCAGCAGCTTGCTGGGGACTGAAGCTTTCTTT. This translates into CASSLLGTEAFF. The full variable domain, its missing parts supplied by reference TRBV5-4 and TRBJ1-1, is ETGVTQSPTHLIKTRGQQVTLRCSSQSGHNTVSWYQQALGQGPQFIFQYYREEENGRGNFPPRFSGLQFPNYSSELNVNALELDDSALYLCASSLLGTEAFFGQGTRLTVV.

The chain couples TRBV2 to TRBJ2-7, with a weak D call TRBD1 (5 bases). The germline V gene has CDR1 SNHLY and CDR2 FYNNEI. The V end lost 7 bases, the J end lost 0 bases, and 10 bases lay between the germline ends. The CDR3 spans 13 residues. CDR3 bases: TGTGCCAGCACCCGACAGAGCTCCTACGAGCAGTACGTC. Residues: CASTRQSSYEQYV.

The chain is built from TRBV5-6 and TRBJ1-3; perhaps TRBD1 as D (5 bases). The CDR3 totals 17 residues. Trimming left V 4 bases short and J 3 bases short, with 20 bases between. Germline values: CDR1 SGHDT, CDR2 YYEEEE. CDR3: CASSAPFGTAVGNTIYF. The CDR3 nucleotides read TGTGCCAGCAGCGCCCCGTTCGGGACTGCCGTTGGAAACACCATATATTTT. Full variable domain (remainder filled in from reference TRBV5-6 and TRBJ1-3): DAGVTQSPTHLIKTRGQQVTLRCSPKSGHDTVSWYQQALGQGPQFIFQYYEEEERQRGNFPDRFSGHQFPNYSSELNVNALLLGDSALYLCASSAPFGTAVGNTIYFGEGSWLTVV.